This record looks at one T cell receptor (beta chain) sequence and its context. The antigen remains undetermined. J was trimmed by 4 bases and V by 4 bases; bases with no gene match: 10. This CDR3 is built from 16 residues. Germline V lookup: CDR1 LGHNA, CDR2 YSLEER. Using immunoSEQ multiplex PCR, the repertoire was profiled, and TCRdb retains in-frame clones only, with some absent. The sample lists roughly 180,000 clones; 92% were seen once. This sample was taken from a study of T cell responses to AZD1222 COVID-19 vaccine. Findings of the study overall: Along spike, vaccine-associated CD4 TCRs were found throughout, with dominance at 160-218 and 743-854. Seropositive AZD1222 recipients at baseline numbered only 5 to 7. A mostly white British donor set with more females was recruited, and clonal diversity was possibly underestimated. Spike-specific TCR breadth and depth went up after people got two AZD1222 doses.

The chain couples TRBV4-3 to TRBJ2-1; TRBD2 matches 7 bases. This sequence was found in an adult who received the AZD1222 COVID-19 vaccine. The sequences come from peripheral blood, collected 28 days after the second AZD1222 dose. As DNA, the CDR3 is TGCGCCAGCAGCCGAACCGTCAAGCGGGGATACAATGAGCAGTTCTTC. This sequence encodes CASSRTVKRGYNEQFF.